A single sample is the source of the 3 T cell receptor beta chains below, sequenced in a study of T-cell reconstitution after alpha-beta-depleted transplantation in children. It was with unique molecular identifiers that the TCRbeta library was prepared. One entry per CDR3 protein results from TCRdb running MiXCR on the PCR reads. The data show 550,000 to 800,000 distinct CDR3 sequences, with around 12% seen just once and 0.65% to 0.9% held by the top ten. The sample here was PBMCs, taken before TCRalphabeta/CD19-depleted stem cell transplant. These receptors came from a girl aged 2-10 years with congenital amegakaryocytic thrombocytopenia, due to receive a stem cell transplant.

Only a few counts were recorded for this clonotype. This chain connects TRBV5-1 to TRBJ2-1; D unclear. V was cut by 4 bases and J by 9 bases, with 11 bases left in between. The CDR3 totals 12 residues. Germline V gene sequence: CDR1 SGHRS, CDR2 YFSETQ. CDR3 residues: CASSPHVSEQFF. The CDR3 DNA sequence: TGCGCCAGCAGCCCCCATGTCAGTGAGCAGTTCTTC.

The V call is TRBV27, the J call TRBJ1-2; D remains unclear. V was pared by 0 bases and J by 5 bases, with 10 bases between. The CDR3 sequence is 14 residues long. Looked up from germline, CDR1 is MNHEY and CDR2 is SMNVEV (reference sequence). The CDR3 loop reads CASSLSGFRYGYTF. The DNA for the CDR3 is TGTGCCAGCAGTTTATCGGGGTTCCGGTATGGCTACACCTTC.

The chain carries TRBV3-1 and TRBJ2-7, with 10 bases fitting TRBD2. Trimming took 1 base from V and 5 from J; bases not matched to a gene: 5. The CDR3 runs 15 residues. CDR1 is LGHDT, CDR2 YNNKEL, per germline (reference sequence). The CDR3 protein is CASSQVASGSDEQYF. In DNA form, the CDR3 reads TGTGCCAGCAGCCAAGTCGCTAGCGGGAGCGACGAGCAGTACTTC.